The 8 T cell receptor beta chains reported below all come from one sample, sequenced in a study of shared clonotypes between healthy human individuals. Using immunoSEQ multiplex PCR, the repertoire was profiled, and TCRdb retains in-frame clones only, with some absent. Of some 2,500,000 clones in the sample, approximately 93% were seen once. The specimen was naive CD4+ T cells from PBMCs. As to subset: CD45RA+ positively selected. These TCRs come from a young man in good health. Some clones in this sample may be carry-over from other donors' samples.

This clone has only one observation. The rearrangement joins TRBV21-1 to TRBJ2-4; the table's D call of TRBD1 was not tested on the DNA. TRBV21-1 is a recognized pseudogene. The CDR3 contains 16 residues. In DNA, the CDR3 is TGTGCCAGCAGCAAAGGGACAGGGTTGGACAAAAACATTCAGTACTTC. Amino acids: CASSKGTGLDKNIQYF.

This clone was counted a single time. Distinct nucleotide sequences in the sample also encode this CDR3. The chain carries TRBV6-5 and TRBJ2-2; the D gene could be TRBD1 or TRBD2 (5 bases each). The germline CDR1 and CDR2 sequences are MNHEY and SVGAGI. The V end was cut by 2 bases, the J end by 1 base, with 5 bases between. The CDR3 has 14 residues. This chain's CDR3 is CASSYGGNTGELFF. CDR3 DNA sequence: TGTGCCAGCAGTTACGGGGGGAACACCGGGGAGCTGTTTTTT.

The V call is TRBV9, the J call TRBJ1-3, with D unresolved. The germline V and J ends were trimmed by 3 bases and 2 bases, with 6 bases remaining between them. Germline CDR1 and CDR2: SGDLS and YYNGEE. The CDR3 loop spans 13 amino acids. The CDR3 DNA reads TGTGCCAGCAGCGCCACGACTGGAAACACCATATATTTT. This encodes CASSATTGNTIYF.

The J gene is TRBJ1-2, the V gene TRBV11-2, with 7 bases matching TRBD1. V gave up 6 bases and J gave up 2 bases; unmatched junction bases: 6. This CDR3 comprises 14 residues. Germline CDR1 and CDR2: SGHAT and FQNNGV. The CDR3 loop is CASSYPGQNYGYTF. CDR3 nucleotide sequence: TGTGCCAGCAGTTACCCGGGACAGAACTATGGCTACACCTTC.

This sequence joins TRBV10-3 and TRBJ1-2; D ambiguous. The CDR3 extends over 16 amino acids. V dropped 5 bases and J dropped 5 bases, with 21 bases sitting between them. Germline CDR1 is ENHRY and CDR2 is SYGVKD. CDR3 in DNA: TGTGCCATCAGTAGCATTCTGGTCGGACGGGTTTATGGCTACACCTTC. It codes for CAISSILVGRVYGYTF.

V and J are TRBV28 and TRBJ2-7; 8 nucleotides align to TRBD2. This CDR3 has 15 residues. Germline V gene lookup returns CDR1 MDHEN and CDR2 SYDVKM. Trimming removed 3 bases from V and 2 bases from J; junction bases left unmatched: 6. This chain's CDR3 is CASSFGGSGTYEQYF. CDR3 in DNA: TGTGCCAGCAGTTTTGGCGGTAGCGGGACCTACGAGCAGTACTTC.

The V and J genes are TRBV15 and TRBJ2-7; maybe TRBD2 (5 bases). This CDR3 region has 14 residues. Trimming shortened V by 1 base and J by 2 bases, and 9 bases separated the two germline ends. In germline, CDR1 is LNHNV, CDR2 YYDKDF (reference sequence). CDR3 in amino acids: CATSRVRGPYEQYF. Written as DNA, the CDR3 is TGTGCCACCAGCAGAGTTCGGGGTCCCTACGAGCAGTACTTC.

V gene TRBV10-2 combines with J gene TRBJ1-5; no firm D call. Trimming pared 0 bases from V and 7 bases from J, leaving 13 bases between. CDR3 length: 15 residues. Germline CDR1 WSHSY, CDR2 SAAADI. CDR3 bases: TGCGCCAGCAGTGAGTCTCAGCGGTTTGACCAGCCCCAGCATTTT. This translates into CASSESQRFDQPQHF.